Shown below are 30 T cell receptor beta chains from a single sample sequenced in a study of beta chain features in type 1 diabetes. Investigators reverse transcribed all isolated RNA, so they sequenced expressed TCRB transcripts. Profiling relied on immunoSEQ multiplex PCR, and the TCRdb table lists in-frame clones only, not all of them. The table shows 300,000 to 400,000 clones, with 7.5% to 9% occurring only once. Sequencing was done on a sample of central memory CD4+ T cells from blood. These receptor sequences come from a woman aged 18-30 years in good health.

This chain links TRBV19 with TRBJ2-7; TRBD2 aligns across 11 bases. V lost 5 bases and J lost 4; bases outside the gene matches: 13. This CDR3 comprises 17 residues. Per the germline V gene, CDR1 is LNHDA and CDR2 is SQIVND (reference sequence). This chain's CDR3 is CASSALRGTSGEYEQYF. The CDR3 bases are TGTGCCAGTAGTGCACTAAGAGGGACTAGCGGCGAGTACGAGCAGTACTTC.

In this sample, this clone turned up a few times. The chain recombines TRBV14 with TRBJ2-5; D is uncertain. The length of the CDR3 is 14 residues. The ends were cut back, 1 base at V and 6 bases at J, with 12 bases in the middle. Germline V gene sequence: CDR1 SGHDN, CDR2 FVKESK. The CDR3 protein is CASSQAPRSKTQYF. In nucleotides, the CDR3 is TGTGCCAGCAGCCAAGCACCTCGTTCAAAGACCCAGTACTTC.

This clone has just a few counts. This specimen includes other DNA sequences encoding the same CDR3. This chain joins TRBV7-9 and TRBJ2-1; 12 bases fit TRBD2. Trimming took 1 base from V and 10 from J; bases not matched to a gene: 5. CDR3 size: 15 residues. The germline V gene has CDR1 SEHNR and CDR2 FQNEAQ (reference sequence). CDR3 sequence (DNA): TGTGCCAGCAGCTTAGGCCTAGCGGGAGGGCTGGAGCAGTTCTTC. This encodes CASSLGLAGGLEQFF.

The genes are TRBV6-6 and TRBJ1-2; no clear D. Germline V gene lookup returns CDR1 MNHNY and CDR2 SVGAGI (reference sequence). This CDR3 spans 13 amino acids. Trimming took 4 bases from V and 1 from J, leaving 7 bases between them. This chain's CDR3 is CASSSNINYGYTF. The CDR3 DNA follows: TGTGCCAGCAGTTCCAATATTAACTATGGCTACACCTTC.

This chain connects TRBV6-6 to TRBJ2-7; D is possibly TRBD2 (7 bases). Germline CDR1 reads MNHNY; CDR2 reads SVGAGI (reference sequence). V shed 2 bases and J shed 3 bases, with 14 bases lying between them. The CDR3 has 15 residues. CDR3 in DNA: TGTGCCAGCAGTTACGAGGGAGGGGGTCTCTACGAGCAGTACTTC. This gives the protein CASSYEGGGLYEQYF.

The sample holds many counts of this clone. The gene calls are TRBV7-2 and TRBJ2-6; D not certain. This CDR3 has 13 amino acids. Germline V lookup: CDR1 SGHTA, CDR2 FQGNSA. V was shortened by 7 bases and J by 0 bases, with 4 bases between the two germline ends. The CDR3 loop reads CASKSSGANVLTF. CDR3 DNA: TGTGCCAGCAAGAGCTCTGGGGCCAACGTCCTGACTTTC.

CDR3 region: CASSLKGQGGYNEQFF. In DNA, the CDR3 is TGTGCCAGCAGCCTGAAGGGACAGGGAGGCTACAATGAGCAGTTCTTC. The V call is TRBV9, the J call TRBJ2-1; TRBD1 matches at 9 bases. CDR1 is SGDLS, CDR2 YYNGEE, per germline. V trimming: 4 bases; J trimming: 3 bases; junction bases outside the gene matches: 8. The CDR3 spans 16 residues.

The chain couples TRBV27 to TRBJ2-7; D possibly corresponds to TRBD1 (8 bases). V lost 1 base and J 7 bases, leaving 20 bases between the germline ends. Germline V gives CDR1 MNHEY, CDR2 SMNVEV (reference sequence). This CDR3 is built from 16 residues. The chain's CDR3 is CASSLYPQGGQGEQYF. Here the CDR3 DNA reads TGTGCCAGCAGTTTATACCCACAGGGGGGGCAAGGGGAGCAGTACTTC.

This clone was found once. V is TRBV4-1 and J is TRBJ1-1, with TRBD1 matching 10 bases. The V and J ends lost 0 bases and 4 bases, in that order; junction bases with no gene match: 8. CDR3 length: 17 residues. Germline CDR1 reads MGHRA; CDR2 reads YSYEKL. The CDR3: CASSQDSLRDRGTEAFF. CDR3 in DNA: TGCGCCAGCAGCCAAGATAGCCTCCGGGACAGGGGCACTGAAGCTTTCTTT.

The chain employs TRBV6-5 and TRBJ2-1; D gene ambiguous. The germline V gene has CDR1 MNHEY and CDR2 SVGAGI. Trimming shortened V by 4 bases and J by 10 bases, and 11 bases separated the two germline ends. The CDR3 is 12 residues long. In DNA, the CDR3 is TGTGCCAGCAGTTCCGATTGGGCCGAGCAGTTCTTC. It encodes CASSSDWAEQFF.

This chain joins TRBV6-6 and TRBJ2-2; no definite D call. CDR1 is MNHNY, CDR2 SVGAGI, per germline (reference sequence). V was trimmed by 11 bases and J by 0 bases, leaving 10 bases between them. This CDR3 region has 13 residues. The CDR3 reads CAVKDSNTGELFF. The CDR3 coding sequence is TGTGCCGTTAAGGATTCGAACACCGGGGAGCTGTTTTTT.

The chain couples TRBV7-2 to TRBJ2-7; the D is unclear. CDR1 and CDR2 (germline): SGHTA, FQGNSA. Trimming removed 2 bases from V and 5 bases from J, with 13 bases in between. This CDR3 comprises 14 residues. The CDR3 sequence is CASSLQFSGNEQYF. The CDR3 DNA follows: TGTGCCAGCAGCTTACAATTCAGTGGGAACGAGCAGTACTTC. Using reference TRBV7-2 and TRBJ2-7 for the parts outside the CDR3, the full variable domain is GAGVSQSPSNKVTEKGKDVELRCDPISGHTALYWYRQSLGQGLEFLIYFQGNSAPDKSGLPSDRFSAERTGGSVSTLTIQRTQQEDSAVYLCASSLQFSGNEQYFGPGTRLTVT.

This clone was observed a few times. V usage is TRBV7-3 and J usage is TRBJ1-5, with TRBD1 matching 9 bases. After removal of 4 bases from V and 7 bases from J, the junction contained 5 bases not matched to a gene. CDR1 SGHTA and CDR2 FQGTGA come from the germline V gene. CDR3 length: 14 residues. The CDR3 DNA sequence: TGTGCCAGCAGCTCCGGGACAGGGTACCAGCCCCAGCATTTT. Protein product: CASSSGTGYQPQHF. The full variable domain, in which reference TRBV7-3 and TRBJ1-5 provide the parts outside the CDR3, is GAGVSQTPSNKVTEKGKYVELRCDPISGHTALYWYRQSLGQGPEFLIYFQGTGAADDSGLPNDRFFAVRPEGSVSTLKIQRTERGDSAVYLCASSSGTGYQPQHFGDGTRLSIL.

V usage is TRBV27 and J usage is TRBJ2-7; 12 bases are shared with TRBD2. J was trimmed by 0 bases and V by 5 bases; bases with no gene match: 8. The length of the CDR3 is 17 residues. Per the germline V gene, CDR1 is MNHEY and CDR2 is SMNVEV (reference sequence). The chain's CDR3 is CASSPRTSGISSYEQYF. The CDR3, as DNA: TGTGCCAGCAGTCCCCGGACTAGCGGGATTAGCTCCTACGAGCAGTACTTC.

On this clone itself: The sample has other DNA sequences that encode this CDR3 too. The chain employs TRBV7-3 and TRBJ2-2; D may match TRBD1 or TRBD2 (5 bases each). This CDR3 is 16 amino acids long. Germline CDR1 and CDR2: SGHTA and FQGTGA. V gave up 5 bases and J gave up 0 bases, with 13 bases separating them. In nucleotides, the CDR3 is TGTGCCAGCAGCCCACCGAGGGGTTCGAACACCGGGGAGCTGTTTTTT. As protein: CASSPPRGSNTGELFF.

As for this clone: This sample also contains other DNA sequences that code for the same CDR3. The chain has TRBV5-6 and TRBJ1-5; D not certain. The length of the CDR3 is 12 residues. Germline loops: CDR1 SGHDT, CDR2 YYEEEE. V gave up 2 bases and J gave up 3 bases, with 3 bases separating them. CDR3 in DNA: TGTGCCAGCAGCTTACTCAATCAGCCCCAGCATTTT. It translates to CASSLLNQPQHF.

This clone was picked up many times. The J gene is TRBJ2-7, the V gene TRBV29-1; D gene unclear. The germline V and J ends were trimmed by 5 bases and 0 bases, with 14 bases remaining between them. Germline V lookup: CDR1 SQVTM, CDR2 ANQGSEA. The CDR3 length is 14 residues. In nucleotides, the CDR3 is TGCAGCGTTTCCTTATCCTCGACCTCCTACGAGCAGTACTTC. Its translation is CSVSLSSTSYEQYF.

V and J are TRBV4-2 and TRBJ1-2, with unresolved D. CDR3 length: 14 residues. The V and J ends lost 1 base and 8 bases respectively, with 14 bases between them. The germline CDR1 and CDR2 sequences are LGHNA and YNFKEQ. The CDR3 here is CASSQAAHEFGYTF. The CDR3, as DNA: TGTGCCAGCAGCCAAGCGGCACACGAATTCGGCTACACCTTC.

In nucleotides, the CDR3 is TGCGCCAGCAGCCCCGGACCGGGCGGGAAGACTGAAGCTTTCTTT. This gives the protein CASSPGPGGKTEAFF. This chain links TRBV5-1 with TRBJ1-1; D unresolved. V was shortened by 4 bases and J by 5 bases, with 18 bases between the two germline ends. The CDR3 is made up of 15 amino acids. The germline CDR1 and CDR2 sequences are SGHRS and YFSETQ. Combining the CDR3 with reference TRBV5-1 and TRBJ1-1 gives the whole variable domain KAGVTQTPRYLIKTRGQQVTLSCSPISGHRSVSWYQQTPGQGLQFLFEYFSETQRNKGNFPGRFSGRQFSNSRSEMNVSTLELGDSALYLCASSPGPGGKTEAFFGQGTRLTVV.

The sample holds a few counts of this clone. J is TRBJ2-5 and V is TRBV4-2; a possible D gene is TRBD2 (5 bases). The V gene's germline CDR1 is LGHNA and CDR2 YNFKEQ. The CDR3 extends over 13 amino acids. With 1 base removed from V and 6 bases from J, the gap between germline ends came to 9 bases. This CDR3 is CASSQGEGKTQYF. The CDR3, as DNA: TGTGCCAGCAGCCAAGGAGAGGGAAAGACCCAGTACTTC.

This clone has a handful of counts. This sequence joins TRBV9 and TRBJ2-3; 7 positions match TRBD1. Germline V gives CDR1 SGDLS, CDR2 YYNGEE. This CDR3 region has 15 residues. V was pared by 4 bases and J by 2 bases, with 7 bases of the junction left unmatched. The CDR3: CASSPQTGYTDTQYF. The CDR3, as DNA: TGTGCCAGCAGCCCCCAGACAGGGTACACAGATACGCAGTATTTT.

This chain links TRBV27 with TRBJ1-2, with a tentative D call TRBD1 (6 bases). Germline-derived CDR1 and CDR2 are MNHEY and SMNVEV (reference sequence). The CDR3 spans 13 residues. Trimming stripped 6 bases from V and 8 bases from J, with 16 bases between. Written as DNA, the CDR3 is TGTGCCAGCAGGGGCAGGGGCCTCGGCGGCTACACCTTC. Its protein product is CASRGRGLGGYTF.

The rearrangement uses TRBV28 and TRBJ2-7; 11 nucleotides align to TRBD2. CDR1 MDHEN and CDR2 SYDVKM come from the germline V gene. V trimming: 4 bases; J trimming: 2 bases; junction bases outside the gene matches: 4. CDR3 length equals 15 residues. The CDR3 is CASSSPSGRTYEQYF. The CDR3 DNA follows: TGTGCCAGCAGTTCCCCTAGCGGGAGGACCTACGAGCAGTACTTC. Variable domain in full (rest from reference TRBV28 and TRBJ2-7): DVKVTQSSRYLVKRTGEKVFLECVQDMDHENMFWYRQDPGLGLRLIYFSYDVKMKEKGDIPEGYSVSREKKERFSLILESASTNQTSMYLCASSSPSGRTYEQYFGPGTRLTVT.

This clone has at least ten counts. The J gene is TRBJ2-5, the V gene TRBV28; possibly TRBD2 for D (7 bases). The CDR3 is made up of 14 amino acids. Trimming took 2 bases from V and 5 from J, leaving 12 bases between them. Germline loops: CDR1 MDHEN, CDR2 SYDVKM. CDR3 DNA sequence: TGTGCCAGCAGTTTAATGGGGGGGCCGGAGACCCAGTACTTC. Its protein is CASSLMGGPETQYF.

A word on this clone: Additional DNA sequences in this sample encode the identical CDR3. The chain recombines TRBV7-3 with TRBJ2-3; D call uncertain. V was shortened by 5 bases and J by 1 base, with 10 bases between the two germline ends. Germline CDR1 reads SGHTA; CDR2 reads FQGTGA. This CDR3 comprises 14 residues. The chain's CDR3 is CASSPDRGTDTQYF. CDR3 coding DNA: TGTGCCAGCAGCCCGGATAGGGGCACAGATACGCAGTATTTT.

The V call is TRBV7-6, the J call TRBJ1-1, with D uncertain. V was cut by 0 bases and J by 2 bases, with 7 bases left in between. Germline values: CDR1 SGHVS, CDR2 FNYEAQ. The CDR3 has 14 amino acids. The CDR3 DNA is TGTGCCAGCAGCTTAGCGCACGGCAACACTGAAGCTTTCTTT. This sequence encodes CASSLAHGNTEAFF.

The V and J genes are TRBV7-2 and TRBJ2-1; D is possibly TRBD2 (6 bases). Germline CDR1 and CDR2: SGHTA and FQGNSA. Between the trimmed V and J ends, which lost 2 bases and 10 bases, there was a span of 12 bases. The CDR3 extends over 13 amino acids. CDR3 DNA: TGTGCCAGCAGCTTATCGGGAGTCTTCGAGCAGTTCTTC. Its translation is CASSLSGVFEQFF.

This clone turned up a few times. CDR3 region: CASSPGTPTRTDTQYF. In nucleotides, the CDR3 is TGTGCCAGCAGCCCTGGGACTCCTACACGCACAGATACGCAGTATTTT. The chain has TRBV7-2 and TRBJ2-3; D is possibly TRBD2 (6 bases). Trimming left V 5 bases short and J 1 base short, with 16 bases between. Germline V gene lookup returns CDR1 SGHTA and CDR2 FQGNSA. This CDR3 region has 16 residues.

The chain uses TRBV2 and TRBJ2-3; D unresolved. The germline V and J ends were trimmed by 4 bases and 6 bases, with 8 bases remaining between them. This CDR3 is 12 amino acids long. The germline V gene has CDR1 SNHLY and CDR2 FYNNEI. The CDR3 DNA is TGTGCCAGCAGTGTTATTGTGGATACGCAGTATTTT. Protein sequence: CASSVIVDTQYF.

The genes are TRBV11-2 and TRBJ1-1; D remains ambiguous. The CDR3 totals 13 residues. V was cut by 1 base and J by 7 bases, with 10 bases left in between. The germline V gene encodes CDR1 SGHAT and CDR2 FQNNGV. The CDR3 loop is CASSLAPRYEAFF. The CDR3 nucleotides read TGTGCCAGCAGCTTAGCCCCGAGGTATGAAGCTTTCTTT.